Each of the 2 T cell receptor beta chains below was sequenced from the same sample in a study of shared clonotypes between healthy human individuals. Profiling relied on immunoSEQ multiplex PCR, and the TCRdb table lists in-frame clones only, not all of them. Among 950,000 to 1,200,000 clones listed, approximately 80% were seen once. What was sequenced was memory CD4+ T cells from PBMCs. Subset of the sample: CD45RA-negative fraction. The receptors were gathered from a man younger than 35 in good health. Some clones in this sample may be carry-over from other donors' samples.

The chain recombines TRBV7-3 with TRBJ2-2; 10 nucleotides match TRBD2. The germline V gene has CDR1 SGHTA and CDR2 FQGTGA. V shed 5 bases and J 4 bases; nucleotides not matched to a gene: 10. CDR3 length equals 17 residues. CDR3 sequence reads: CASSPNSGRALTGELFF. The CDR3 DNA reads TGTGCCAGCAGCCCCAACAGCGGGAGGGCCCTCACCGGGGAGCTGTTTTTT.

Points on this clone: Other DNA variants within this sample encode the same CDR3. V gene TRBV5-1 combines with J gene TRBJ2-3; D is uncertain. This CDR3 is 14 amino acids long. CDR1 and CDR2 (germline): SGHRS, YFSETQ. Trimming shortened V by 2 bases and J by 2 bases, and 9 bases separated the two germline ends. The CDR3 sequence is CASSFGGSTDTQYF. CDR3 nucleotides: TGCGCCAGCAGCTTCGGCGGCTCCACAGATACGCAGTATTTT. Together with reference TRBV5-1 and TRBJ2-3, the CDR3 gives the full variable domain: KAGVTQTPRYLIKTRGQQVTLSCSPISGHRSVSWYQQTPGQGLQFLFEYFSETQRNKGNFPGRFSGRQFSNSRSEMNVSTLELGDSALYLCASSFGGSTDTQYFGPGTRLTVL.